Sequencing of this T cell receptor beta chain was carried out in a study of T cell changes during pregnancy in multiple sclerosis. Method: immunoSEQ multiplex PCR; TCRdb's copy keeps in-frame clones and lacks some. The sample shows under 55,000 clones, approximately 92% of them seen only once. The CDR3 extends over 16 amino acids. CDR1 LGHNA and CDR2 YSLEER come from the germline V gene. The germline V and J ends were trimmed by 0 bases and 1 base, with 11 bases remaining between them. The receptor's source is a female donor with multiple sclerosis, enrolled in a pregnancy study. The input for sequencing was CD4+ T cells from peripheral blood mononuclear cells, taken in the third trimester of pregnancy. The chain combines TRBV4-3 with TRBJ2-3; tentatively, D is TRBD1 (6 bases). CDR3 DNA: TGCGCCAGCAGCCAAGAAGAGGGGGTTGGCACAGATACGCAGTATTTT. Protein sequence: CASSQEEGVGTDTQYF.